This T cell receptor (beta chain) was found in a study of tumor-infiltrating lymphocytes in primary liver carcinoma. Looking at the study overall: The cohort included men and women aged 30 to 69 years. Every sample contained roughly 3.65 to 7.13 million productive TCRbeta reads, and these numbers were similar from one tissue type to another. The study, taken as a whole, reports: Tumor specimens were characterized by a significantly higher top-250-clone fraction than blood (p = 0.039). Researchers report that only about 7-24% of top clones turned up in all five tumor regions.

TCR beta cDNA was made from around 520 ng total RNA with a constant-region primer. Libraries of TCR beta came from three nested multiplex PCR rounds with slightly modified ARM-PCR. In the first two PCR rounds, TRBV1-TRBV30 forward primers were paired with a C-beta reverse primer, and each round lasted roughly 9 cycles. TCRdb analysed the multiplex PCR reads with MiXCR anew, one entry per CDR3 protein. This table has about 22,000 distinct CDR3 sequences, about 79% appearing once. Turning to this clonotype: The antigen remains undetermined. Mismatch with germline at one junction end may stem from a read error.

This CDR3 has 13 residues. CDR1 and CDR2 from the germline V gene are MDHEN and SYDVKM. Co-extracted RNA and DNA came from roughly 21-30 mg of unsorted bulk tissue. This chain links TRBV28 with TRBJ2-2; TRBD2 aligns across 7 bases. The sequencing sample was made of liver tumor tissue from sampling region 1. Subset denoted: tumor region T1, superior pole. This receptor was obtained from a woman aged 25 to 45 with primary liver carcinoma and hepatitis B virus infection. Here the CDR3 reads CASTLRGSGELFF. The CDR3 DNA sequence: TGTGCCAGCACTTTGAGAGGGAGCGGGGAACTGTTTTTT. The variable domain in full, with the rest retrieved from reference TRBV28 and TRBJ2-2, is DVKVTQSSRYLVKRTGEKVFLECVQDMDHENMFWYRQDPGLGLRLIYFSYDVKMKEKGDIPEGYSVSREKKERFSLILESASTNQTSMYLCASTLRGSGELFFGEGSRLTVL.